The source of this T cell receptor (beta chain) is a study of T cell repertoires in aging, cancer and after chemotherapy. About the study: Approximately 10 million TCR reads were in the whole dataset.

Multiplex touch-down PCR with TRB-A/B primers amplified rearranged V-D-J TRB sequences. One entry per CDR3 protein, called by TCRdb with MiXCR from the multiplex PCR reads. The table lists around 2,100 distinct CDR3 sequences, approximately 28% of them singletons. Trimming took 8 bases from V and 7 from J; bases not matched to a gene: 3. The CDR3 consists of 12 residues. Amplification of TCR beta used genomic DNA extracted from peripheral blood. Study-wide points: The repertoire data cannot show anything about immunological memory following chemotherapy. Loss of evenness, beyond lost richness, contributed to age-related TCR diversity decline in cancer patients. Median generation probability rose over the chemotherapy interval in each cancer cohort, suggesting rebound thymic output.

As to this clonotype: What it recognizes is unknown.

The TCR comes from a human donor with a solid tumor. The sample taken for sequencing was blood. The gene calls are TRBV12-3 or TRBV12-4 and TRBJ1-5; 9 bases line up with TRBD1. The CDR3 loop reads CASGTGPQPQHF. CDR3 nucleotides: TGTGCCAGCGGGACAGGGCCCCAGCCCCAGCATTTT.